A single sample gave rise to the 4 T cell receptor beta chains below, sequenced in a study of early T cells in non-severe SARS-CoV-2 infection (dated by TCRdb to about 2021). The library relied on 5' RACE. TCRdb shows the sequencer as NextSeq 500. In TCRdb, the public reads were trimmed at Q25 with fastp and aligned with MiXCR, with productive beta chains retained. Identical CDR3 proteins give one entry, which carries the most common genes and DNA. The table for this sample lists about 68,000 distinct CDR3 sequences; less than 15% of them were counted only once. The ten largest account for around 1.7% of the sample. The sample was whole blood. These TCRs come from an adult who was a healthcare worker with PCR-confirmed SARS-CoV-2 infection or an uninfected control (not recorded which).

The V gene is TRBV5-1, the J gene TRBJ1-5, with D perhaps matching TRBD1 (5 bases). V lost 4 bases to trimming and J lost 7 bases, with 15 bases between them. The CDR3 runs 14 residues. Germline CDR1 and CDR2: SGHRS and YFSETQ. The CDR3 sequence: CASSPGPNWQPQHF. The CDR3 DNA is TGCGCCAGCAGCCCGGGGCCGAACTGGCAGCCCCAGCATTTT.

Details on this clonotype: A much more abundant neighbour one base away suggests this may be a read error. The rearrangement links TRBV20-1 to TRBJ1-1; 7 nucleotides agree with TRBD1. CDR3 size: 13 residues. CDR1 DFQATT and CDR2 SNEGSKA come from the germline V gene (reference sequence). CDR3 residues: CSAHRGWNTEVFF. The CDR3 DNA is TGCAGTGCTCACAGGGGATGGAACACTGAAGTTTTCTTT.

V gene TRBV11-3 combines with J gene TRBJ2-1; D unresolved. The CDR3 covers 12 residues. The germline gives CDR1 SGHNT, CDR2 YENEEA. V lost 3 bases and J 5 bases, leaving 5 bases between the germline ends. CDR3 protein: CASSFGHNEQFF. Here the CDR3 DNA reads TGTGCCAGCAGCTTTGGGCACAATGAGCAGTTCTTC. The whole variable domain, remainder taken from reference TRBV11-3 and TRBJ2-1, is EAGVVQSPRYKIIEKKQPVAFWCNPISGHNTLYWYLQNLGQGPELLIRYENEEAVDDSQLPKDRFSAERLKGVDSTLKIQPAELGDSAVYLCASSFGHNEQFFGPGTRLTVL.

The chain combines TRBV11-2 with TRBJ1-2; 7 bases agree with TRBD1. The CDR3 consists of 12 residues. Germline CDR1 SGHAT, CDR2 FQNNGV. V was clipped by 2 bases and J by 8 bases; unmatched bases: 2. CDR3 DNA: TGTGCCAGCAGCTTAAACAGGGGAGGCTACACCTTC. Amino acid sequence: CASSLNRGGYTF.